The rows below give T cell receptor beta chains drawn from one sample of a study of T cell repertoires in cytomegalovirus infection. These TCRs' antigens remain unknown. From the reads, TCRdb called clonotypes with MiXCR, one entry per CDR3 protein. The repertoire holds about 920,000 distinct CDR3 sequences, with roughly 30% as singletons. The specimen was cultured CD8+ T cells from PBMCs, collected from culture after CMV antigen stimulation. Receptor source: a human donor in good health (CMV status not recorded). Some clones in this sample may be carry-over from other donors' samples. Both conserved end residues are part of each CDR3. Each record gives: CDR3 length, V gene, J gene, clone size, D gene, CDR3 DNA, CDR3 protein. The D gene is left open where the match is weak. Size tells how often a clone was seen (once, few, many) or the class of an expanded clone, and some rows leave it out.

length: 13
V: TRBV27
J: TRBJ1-5
size: .
D: .
DNA: TGTGCCAGCAAGCTTGGGAGGAATCAGCCCCAGCATTTT
CDR3: CASKLGRNQPQHF

length: 15
V: TRBV7-3
J: TRBJ2-3
size: .
D: TRBD2
DNA: TGTGCCAGCAGCCTAACGGGGGGGCTAGCAGATACGCAGTATTTT
CDR3: CASSLTGGLADTQYF

length: 16
V: TRBV7-2
J: TRBJ1-4
size: .
D: .
DNA: TGTGCCAGCAGCTTAGTCTTCCGGGGGCAAGGTGAAAAACTGTTTTTT
CDR3: CASSLVFRGQGEKLFF

length: 17
V: TRBV7-8
J: TRBJ2-2
size: many
D: .
DNA: TGTGCCAGCAGATATAGGCCCCGAGCAGTGAACACCGGGGAGCTGTTTTTT
CDR3: CASRYRPRAVNTGELFF

length: 14
V: TRBV4-1
J: TRBJ2-1
size: .
D: .
DNA: TGCGCCAGCAGCCAAGGGGCCGGAGACAATGAGCAGTTCTTC
CDR3: CASSQGAGDNEQFF

length: 15
V: TRBV19
J: TRBJ2-5
size: .
D: TRBD2
DNA: TGTGCCAGTAGTATCCGCGGGCTAGCGGGAGAGACCCAGTACTTC
CDR3: CASSIRGLAGETQYF

length: 14
V: TRBV12-3/TRBV12-4
J: TRBJ1-1
size: few
D: .
DNA: TGTGCCAGCACCCTCTTGGCGGTGAACACTGAAGCTTTCTTT
CDR3: CASTLLAVNTEAFF

length: 18
V: TRBV7-8
J: TRBJ1-1
size: many
D: TRBD1
DNA: TGTGCCAGCAGCCAAAAGGGACAGGGGGCCCTCTTATACACTGAAGCTTTCTTT
CDR3: CASSQKGQGALLYTEAFF

length: 19
V: TRBV28
J: TRBJ1-3
size: few
D: TRBD1
DNA: TGTGCCAGCAGTTTTGTGGACAGGGGGCACCAGGACTCTGGAAACACCATATATTTT
CDR3: CASSFVDRGHQDSGNTIYF

length: 17
V: TRBV5-1
J: TRBJ2-3
size: .
D: .
DNA: TGCGCCAGCAGCTCTCTCGGAGCGGGTTATAGCACAGATACGCAGTATTTT
CDR3: CASSSLGAGYSTDTQYF

length: 15
V: TRBV5-5
J: TRBJ2-5
size: .
D: .
DNA: TGTGCCAGCAGCAGGTTCGACAGTTCACAAGAGACCCAGTACTTC
CDR3: CASSRFDSSQETQYF

length: 15
V: TRBV4-1
J: TRBJ1-2
size: few
D: .
DNA: TGCGCCAGCAGCCAAGTGGGGACACCGAACTATGGCTACACCTTC
CDR3: CASSQVGTPNYGYTF

length: 11
V: TRBV6-2/TRBV6-3
J: TRBJ2-1
size: .
D: .
DNA: TGTGCCAGCAGCCAGGTTGGTGAGCAGTTCTTC
CDR3: CASSQVGEQFF

length: 15
V: TRBV9
J: TRBJ2-1
size: .
D: TRBD2
DNA: TGTGCCAGCAGCGTAGATAGCGGGCGCCTGGGGGAGCAGTTCTTC
CDR3: CASSVDSGRLGEQFF

length: 15
V: TRBV6-6
J: TRBJ2-1
size: .
D: TRBD2
DNA: TGTGCCAGCAGTGCTAGCGGGGGGTTTTACAATGAGCAGTTCTTC
CDR3: CASSASGGFYNEQFF

length: 17
V: TRBV6-1
J: TRBJ1-4
size: .
D: .
DNA: TGTGCCAGCAGTGAAGCGCTTCGGGCGCGGACACTAGAAAAACTGTTTTTT
CDR3: CASSEALRARTLEKLFF

length: 15
V: TRBV19
J: TRBJ2-1
size: .
D: TRBD1
DNA: TGTGCCAGTAGTAGGGACAGGTCCACCTACAATGAGCAGTTCTTC
CDR3: CASSRDRSTYNEQFF

length: 15
V: TRBV7-2
J: TRBJ1-1
size: many
D: .
DNA: TGTGCCAGCAGCTTCCTATTGGCGGTGGGCGCTGAAGCTTTCTTT
CDR3: CASSFLLAVGAEAFF

length: 12
V: TRBV11-2
J: TRBJ1-2
size: .
D: .
DNA: TGTGCCAGCAGCGTCCACCTCTATGGCTACACCTTC
CDR3: CASSVHLYGYTF

length: 17
V: TRBV7-8
J: TRBJ2-3
size: many
D: .
DNA: TGTGCCAGCAGCTTATTTGGGGGGGGGCTCCGCACAGATACGCAGTATTTT
CDR3: CASSLFGGGLRTDTQYF

length: 14
V: TRBV6-2/TRBV6-3
J: TRBJ1-1
size: once
D: TRBD1
DNA: TGTGCATCCGACTACGGGACAGAGAACACTGAAGCTTTCTTT
CDR3: CASDYGTENTEAFF

length: 15
V: TRBV13
J: TRBJ2-5
size: few
D: .
DNA: TGTGCCAGCAGCTTAGGAGAGGGTTTGGGAGAGACCCAGTACTTC
CDR3: CASSLGEGLGETQYF

length: 15
V: TRBV6-4
J: TRBJ1-1
size: .
D: .
DNA: TGTGCCAGCAGTCCAAATGGGGGGGGAGTGACTGAAGCTTTCTTT
CDR3: CASSPNGGGVTEAFF

length: 11
V: TRBV7-9
J: TRBJ2-7
size: .
D: .
DNA: TGTGCCGGGGGTCGGGGTTACGAGCAGTACTTC
CDR3: CAGGRGYEQYF

length: 18
V: TRBV9
J: TRBJ2-1
size: many
D: TRBD2
DNA: TGTGCCAGCAGCGTCGGACGGCCCAGCGGGGGGGCCGGTAATGAGCAGTTCTTC
CDR3: CASSVGRPSGGAGNEQFF

length: 16
V: TRBV7-9
J: TRBJ2-7
size: few
D: .
DNA: TGTGCCAGCAGCTTAGGGCCGTCGCCCTTTCCCTACGAGCAGTACTTC
CDR3: CASSLGPSPFPYEQYF

length: 17
V: TRBV2
J: TRBJ1-6
size: .
D: TRBD1
DNA: TGTGCCAGCAGAACCGGGACAGGGGGTGTTTTTGAATCACCCCTCCACTTT
CDR3: CASRTGTGGVFESPLHF

length: 16
V: TRBV4-3
J: TRBJ1-6
size: .
D: .
DNA: TGCGCCAGCAGCCCATCTGGGGGCGGGGCCGGGGAGGCCCTCCACTTT
CDR3: CASSPSGGGAGEALHF

length: 13
V: TRBV20-1
J: TRBJ1-2
size: .
D: .
DNA: TGCAGTGCTAGAGGGGGCGAGGGGGATGGCTACACCTTC
CDR3: CSARGGEGDGYTF

length: 13
V: TRBV27
J: TRBJ2-7
size: .
D: TRBD1
DNA: TGTGCCAGCAGCCAAAGGGGGCTTCGCGAGCAGTACTTC
CDR3: CASSQRGLREQYF

length: 12
V: TRBV27
J: TRBJ1-6
size: .
D: .
DNA: TGTGCCAGCAGGGGAGAAGCCCTCATCCTCCACTTT
CDR3: CASRGEALILHF

length: 15
V: TRBV7-9
J: TRBJ1-1
size: .
D: .
DNA: TGTGCCACCGTGGACAGAGCCAGGGCCCCCACTGAAGCTTTCTTT
CDR3: CATVDRARAPTEAFF

length: 17
V: TRBV20-1
J: TRBJ2-6
size: .
D: .
DNA: TGCAGTGCTAGACGACAGACCCCACTCTCTGGGGCCAACGTCCTGACTTTC
CDR3: CSARRQTPLSGANVLTF

length: 14
V: TRBV12-3/TRBV12-4
J: TRBJ1-2
size: many
D: .
DNA: TGTGCCAGCAGTTTACCATTAGCTACACAAAATCACACCTTC
CDR3: CASSLPLATQNHTF

length: 16
V: TRBV27
J: TRBJ2-1
size: few
D: .
DNA: TGTGCCAGCAGTTTAAATCACGGGGCCCGGGACAATGAGCAGTTCTTC
CDR3: CASSLNHGARDNEQFF

length: 15
V: TRBV6-2/TRBV6-3
J: TRBJ2-5
size: many
D: .
DNA: TGTGCCAGCAGTTACTCGCCATATCTGGGTGGGACCCAGTACTTC
CDR3: CASSYSPYLGGTQYF

length: 14
V: TRBV12-5
J: TRBJ1-5
size: many
D: .
DNA: TGTGCTAGTGGTTTGGTAGGCCAGCCGTTAATCCAGCATTTT
CDR3: CASGLVGQPLIQHF

length: 14
V: TRBV6-6
J: TRBJ2-1
size: once
D: .
DNA: TGTGCCAGCAGTTTCCAGGGTTTCCAGGGTGAGCAGTTCTTC
CDR3: CASSFQGFQGEQFF

length: 15
V: TRBV2
J: TRBJ1-1
size: .
D: TRBD1
DNA: TGTGCCAGCAGTAAGGAACAGGGGGGGAACACTGAAGCTTTCTTT
CDR3: CASSKEQGGNTEAFF

length: 16
V: TRBV4-3
J: TRBJ2-1
size: .
D: .
DNA: TGCGCCAGCAGCCAAGATGCTAGCGAGTTTTACAATGAGCAGTTCTTC
CDR3: CASSQDASEFYNEQFF

length: 11
V: TRBV12-3/TRBV12-4
J: TRBJ2-1
size: .
D: .
DNA: TGTGCCAGCAACGAGCCGGGACAGCAGTTCTTC
CDR3: CASNEPGQQFF

length: 17
V: TRBV7-9
J: TRBJ2-3
size: .
D: .
DNA: TGTGCCAGCAGCCCAAAGAGCGGTAGGGCCTGGCCAGATACGCAGTATTTT
CDR3: CASSPKSGRAWPDTQYF

length: 17
V: TRBV10-3
J: TRBJ2-3
size: .
D: TRBD2
DNA: TGTGCCATCAGTGAGCATAGCGGGGGGTTCAGCACAGATACGCAGTATTTT
CDR3: CAISEHSGGFSTDTQYF

length: 14
V: TRBV12-3/TRBV12-4
J: TRBJ1-2
size: few
D: .
DNA: TGTGCCAGCAGTCTAAACAGGGTCAACTATGGCTACACCTTC
CDR3: CASSLNRVNYGYTF

length: 15
V: TRBV27
J: TRBJ1-3
size: .
D: .
DNA: TGTGCCAGCAGCCGGACAGTAACTCCAGGAAACACCATATATTTT
CDR3: CASSRTVTPGNTIYF

length: 16
V: TRBV7-8
J: TRBJ2-5
size: .
D: .
DNA: TGTGCCAGCAGCCCCGGACAGATGCTTGGGGAAGAGACCCAGTACTTC
CDR3: CASSPGQMLGEETQYF